A single sample is the source of the 2 T cell receptor beta chains below, sequenced in a study of blood T cell repertoires in COVID-19. The repertoire was sequenced with immunoSEQ multiplex PCR; TCRdb's copy has only in-frame clones and lacks some. This sample carries approximately 190,000 clones, about 80% of them seen once, and the ten largest clones take under 15%. Sequencing used peripheral blood. These receptors were collected from a man aged 25-40 years with active or convalescent COVID-19.

The genes are TRBV9 and TRBJ2-2; tentative D call: TRBD2 (5 bases). Trimming took off 0 bases at V and 9 bases at J, with 9 bases between the two ends. The CDR3 runs to 13 residues. Germline CDR1 is SGDLS and CDR2 is YYNGEE. The CDR3 DNA is TGTGCCAGCAGCGTAGAGCTAGCCCGGGAGCTGTTTTTT. It codes for CASSVELARELFF. The whole variable domain, filled in from reference TRBV9 and TRBJ2-2, reads DSGVTQTPKHLITATGQRVTLRCSPRSGDLSVYWYQQSLDQGLQFLIQYYNGEERAKGNILERFSAQQFPDLHSELNLSSLELGDSALYFCASSVELARELFFGEGSRLTVL.

V gene TRBV6-5 combines with J gene TRBJ2-7; unclear D gene. CDR3 length: 14 residues. The V end was cut by 6 bases, the J end by 0 bases, with 12 bases between. CDR1 and CDR2 (germline): MNHEY, SVGAGI. This chain's CDR3 is CASSEIGSSYEQYF. CDR3 nucleotides: TGTGCCAGCAGCGAGATCGGGTCCTCCTACGAGCAGTACTTC.